Sequencing of this T cell receptor (beta chain) was carried out in a study of blood T cells in healthy people across ages. A second PCR of 7 to 11 cycles used a sample-barcoded 5' primer and a J-beta primer mix. TCRdb analysed the 5' RACE reads with MiXCR anew, one entry per CDR3 protein. The top ten hold 15% of the sample, which has hundreds of thousands of distinct CDR3 sequences, roughly 30% seen once. This clonotype was obtained from an elderly woman in good health. The material sequenced was blood.

The CDR3 here is CASRVWGDTQYF. The CDR3 bases are TGTGCCAGCAGAGTGTGGGGGGATACGCAGTATTTT. V gene TRBV12-3 or TRBV12-4 combines with J gene TRBJ2-3; D could derive from TRBD1 or TRBD2 (5 bases each). The length of the CDR3 is 12 residues. V lost 6 bases, J lost 6 bases, and 10 bases lay in between.